This is a list of T cell receptor beta chains from one sample in a study of T cell responses to AZD1222 COVID-19 vaccine. The assay was immunoSEQ multiplex PCR, and TCRdb's table has in-frame clones only and misses some. The table shows 120,000 to 150,000 clones, with approximately 90% occurring only once. This specimen consisted of peripheral blood, obtained on day 0 of AZD1222 vaccination. These receptors were collected from an adult in good health. Both conserved end residues are part of each CDR3. A D gene is named only where the DNA matches it firmly. Rows give clone size only sometimes, using once, few, many, or a class for an expanded clone.

cdr3_length: 16
v_call: TRBV30
d_call: TRBD1
clone_size: once
j_call: TRBJ1-1
cdr3_nt: TGTGCCTGGAATCAGGGGGCCGGTCGGGGGAACACTGAAGCTTTCTTT
cdr3_aa: CAWNQGAGRGNTEAFF

cdr3_length: 13
v_call: TRBV12-3/TRBV12-4
d_call: TRBD1
clone_size: -
j_call: TRBJ1-2
cdr3_nt: TGTGCCAGCAGGGCCACAGGGGGGCGCGGCTACACCTTC
cdr3_aa: CASRATGGRGYTF

cdr3_length: 16
v_call: TRBV4-3
d_call: -
clone_size: once
j_call: TRBJ1-5
cdr3_nt: TGCGCCAGCAGCCAAGATCGGCAGGGTACAGGTCAGCCCCAGCATTTT
cdr3_aa: CASSQDRQGTGQPQHF

cdr3_length: 16
v_call: TRBV9
d_call: TRBD2
clone_size: -
j_call: TRBJ2-3
cdr3_nt: TGTGCCAGCAGCGTAGCACTAGCGGGCGGCACAGATACGCAGTATTTT
cdr3_aa: CASSVALAGGTDTQYF

cdr3_length: 15
v_call: TRBV5-1
d_call: -
clone_size: once
j_call: TRBJ1-3
cdr3_nt: TGCGCCAGCTCCACGGCGGGGGGAACTGGAAACACCATATATTTT
cdr3_aa: CASSTAGGTGNTIYF

cdr3_length: 12
v_call: TRBV28
d_call: -
clone_size: -
j_call: TRBJ1-6
cdr3_nt: TGTGCCAGCAGTGACCCATTTTCACCCCTCCACTTT
cdr3_aa: CASSDPFSPLHF

cdr3_length: 15
v_call: TRBV3-1/TRBV3-2
d_call: TRBD1
clone_size: -
j_call: TRBJ1-3
cdr3_nt: TGTGCCAGCAGCCCCACCAGGGGGTTTCAAAACACCATATATTTT
cdr3_aa: CASSPTRGFQNTIYF

cdr3_length: 16
v_call: TRBV12-5
d_call: -
clone_size: -
j_call: TRBJ2-4
cdr3_nt: TGTGCTAGTGGTTCATCCATTGAGGGACCCAAAAACATTCAGTACTTC
cdr3_aa: CASGSSIEGPKNIQYF

cdr3_length: 21
v_call: TRBV4-1
d_call: TRBD1
clone_size: once
j_call: TRBJ1-3
cdr3_nt: TGCGCCAGCAGCCAAGATCGCCCGAGGGTAGTGAGGGGGCGAGATGGAAACACCATATATTTT
cdr3_aa: CASSQDRPRVVRGRDGNTIYF

cdr3_length: 16
v_call: TRBV7-3
d_call: TRBD2
clone_size: -
j_call: TRBJ2-3
cdr3_nt: TGTGCCAGCAGCTTACTGACGGGAGGGCCGACAGATACGCAGTATTTT
cdr3_aa: CASSLLTGGPTDTQYF

cdr3_length: 13
v_call: TRBV4-1
d_call: -
clone_size: once
j_call: TRBJ1-5
cdr3_nt: TGCGCCAGCAGCCAAGGATACAATCAGCCCCAGCATTTT
cdr3_aa: CASSQGYNQPQHF

cdr3_length: 15
v_call: TRBV27
d_call: -
clone_size: -
j_call: TRBJ1-3
cdr3_nt: TGTGCCAGCAGTTTTTTGCCTCCCCCTGGAAACACCATATATTTT
cdr3_aa: CASSFLPPPGNTIYF

cdr3_length: 15
v_call: TRBV5-1
d_call: -
clone_size: -
j_call: TRBJ2-2
cdr3_nt: TGCGCCAGCAGCTTACCTGGAGTAAACACCGGGGAGCTGTTTTTT
cdr3_aa: CASSLPGVNTGELFF

cdr3_length: 16
v_call: TRBV6-6
d_call: -
clone_size: -
j_call: TRBJ1-6
cdr3_nt: TGTGCCAGCGCAAAGACGGAAAGCTCCTATAATTCACCCCTCCACTTT
cdr3_aa: CASAKTESSYNSPLHF

cdr3_length: 17
v_call: TRBV15
d_call: TRBD2
clone_size: -
j_call: TRBJ2-1
cdr3_nt: TGTGCCACCAGCAGAGGGATAGCGGGAGTTCAAGACAATGAGCAGTTCTTC
cdr3_aa: CATSRGIAGVQDNEQFF

cdr3_length: 11
v_call: TRBV9
d_call: -
clone_size: once
j_call: TRBJ2-7
cdr3_nt: TGTGCCAGCAGCGTGAACTACGAGCAGTACTTC
cdr3_aa: CASSVNYEQYF

cdr3_length: 17
v_call: TRBV24-1
d_call: -
clone_size: -
j_call: TRBJ2-2
cdr3_nt: TGTGCCACCAGTGATTTTAAAGGGCGGACGAACACCGGGGAGCTGTTTTTT
cdr3_aa: CATSDFKGRTNTGELFF

cdr3_length: 16
v_call: TRBV7-9
d_call: TRBD2
clone_size: -
j_call: TRBJ2-1
cdr3_nt: TGTGCCAGCAGCCCCCGGTCTAGCGGGAACTACAATGAGCAGTTCTTC
cdr3_aa: CASSPRSSGNYNEQFF

cdr3_length: 16
v_call: TRBV4-2
d_call: -
clone_size: -
j_call: TRBJ2-1
cdr3_nt: TGTGCCAGCAGCCAATTACATCCGGGGTCCGTAAATGAGCAGTTCTTC
cdr3_aa: CASSQLHPGSVNEQFF

cdr3_length: 14
v_call: TRBV5-6
d_call: -
clone_size: -
j_call: TRBJ2-7
cdr3_nt: TGTGCCAGCAGCTTGTCGGGACCAACCTACGAGCAGTACTTC
cdr3_aa: CASSLSGPTYEQYF

cdr3_length: 13
v_call: TRBV10-1
d_call: -
clone_size: once
j_call: TRBJ2-1
cdr3_nt: TGCGCCAGCAGTGAGTCCCGAGGGAATGAGCAGTTCTTC
cdr3_aa: CASSESRGNEQFF

cdr3_length: 13
v_call: TRBV4-3
d_call: TRBD1
clone_size: -
j_call: TRBJ1-5
cdr3_nt: TGCGCCAGCAGCCTCCACAGGGGACAGCCCCAGCATTTT
cdr3_aa: CASSLHRGQPQHF

cdr3_length: 12
v_call: TRBV11-3
d_call: -
clone_size: -
j_call: TRBJ2-7
cdr3_nt: TGTGCCAGCAGCTTAGACACCTACGAGCAGTACTTC
cdr3_aa: CASSLDTYEQYF

cdr3_length: 16
v_call: TRBV5-5
d_call: -
clone_size: once
j_call: TRBJ2-2
cdr3_nt: TGTGCCAGCAGCACGTCCGTTTGGGGAGAAGCCGGGGAGCTGTTTTTT
cdr3_aa: CASSTSVWGEAGELFF

cdr3_length: 15
v_call: TRBV27
d_call: TRBD2
clone_size: -
j_call: TRBJ2-1
cdr3_nt: TGTGCCAGCAGTTTAAGGAGCGGGAGGGACTCACAGCAGTTCTTC
cdr3_aa: CASSLRSGRDSQQFF

cdr3_length: 16
v_call: TRBV19
d_call: -
clone_size: -
j_call: TRBJ1-1
cdr3_nt: TGTGCCAGTAAAAGGTGGCGCGGGTCCGCGAACACTGAAGCTTTCTTT
cdr3_aa: CASKRWRGSANTEAFF

cdr3_length: 15
v_call: TRBV10-3
d_call: TRBD1
clone_size: -
j_call: TRBJ1-4
cdr3_nt: TGTGCCATCAGTGAGACGGGACAGGGAAAGGAAAAACTGTTTTTT
cdr3_aa: CAISETGQGKEKLFF

cdr3_length: 13
v_call: TRBV15
d_call: -
clone_size: once
j_call: TRBJ2-3
cdr3_nt: TGTGCCACCAGCAGGGATAGTTCAGATACGCAGTATTTT
cdr3_aa: CATSRDSSDTQYF

cdr3_length: 14
v_call: TRBV5-1
d_call: -
clone_size: medium-sized
j_call: TRBJ1-2
cdr3_nt: TGCGCCAGCAGCTCCCGCGGGGGAAGGCATGGCTACACCTTC
cdr3_aa: CASSSRGGRHGYTF

cdr3_length: 17
v_call: TRBV5-1
d_call: TRBD1
clone_size: -
j_call: TRBJ1-4
cdr3_nt: TGCGCCAGCAGCTTGGCCGGACAGGGGGTTTTAGGCGAAAAACTGTTTTTT
cdr3_aa: CASSLAGQGVLGEKLFF

cdr3_length: 16
v_call: TRBV11-3
d_call: TRBD2
clone_size: -
j_call: TRBJ2-3
cdr3_nt: TGTGCCAGCAGCTCGACTAGCGGGAGGGCCGCGAATACGCAGTATTTT
cdr3_aa: CASSSTSGRAANTQYF

cdr3_length: 13
v_call: TRBV5-5
d_call: -
clone_size: -
j_call: TRBJ1-4
cdr3_nt: TGTGCCAGCAGCTTGGCCAGGGCTGAAAAACTGTTTTTT
cdr3_aa: CASSLARAEKLFF

cdr3_length: 12
v_call: TRBV5-1
d_call: -
clone_size: -
j_call: TRBJ1-1
cdr3_nt: TGCGCCAGCAGCTTGAGAGGGACTGAAGCTTTCTTT
cdr3_aa: CASSLRGTEAFF

cdr3_length: 14
v_call: TRBV27
d_call: TRBD1
clone_size: -
j_call: TRBJ1-2
cdr3_nt: TGTGCCAGCAGTTTCGGCAGGGGGCTCTATGGCTACACCTTC
cdr3_aa: CASSFGRGLYGYTF

cdr3_length: 15
v_call: TRBV6-5
d_call: -
clone_size: -
j_call: TRBJ1-1
cdr3_nt: TGTGCCAGCAGATACAGGGTTAGTCTTAGCACTGAAGCTTTCTTT
cdr3_aa: CASRYRVSLSTEAFF

cdr3_length: 16
v_call: TRBV7-2
d_call: TRBD1
clone_size: -
j_call: TRBJ1-4
cdr3_nt: TGTGCCAGCAGCCAGGGGGGACGGCTCTTTAATGAAAAACTGTTTTTT
cdr3_aa: CASSQGGRLFNEKLFF

cdr3_length: 20
v_call: TRBV4-3
d_call: -
clone_size: -
j_call: TRBJ2-3
cdr3_nt: TGCGCCAGCAGCCAAGATCTTATCGGTTTCTCCGGCGGAGGCAGAGATACGCAGTATTTT
cdr3_aa: CASSQDLIGFSGGGRDTQYF

cdr3_length: 13
v_call: TRBV24-1
d_call: -
clone_size: -
j_call: TRBJ1-2
cdr3_nt: TGTGCCACCAGCTCGCAGAAGCACTATGGCTACACCTTC
cdr3_aa: CATSSQKHYGYTF

cdr3_length: 15
v_call: TRBV27
d_call: TRBD1
clone_size: -
j_call: TRBJ2-2
cdr3_nt: TGTGCCAGCAGCCTAACCGGGACAGGGGGCAGGGAGCTGTTTTTT
cdr3_aa: CASSLTGTGGRELFF

cdr3_length: 16
v_call: TRBV7-2
d_call: -
clone_size: -
j_call: TRBJ1-6
cdr3_nt: TGTGCCAGCAGCTTAGCGAGCAGGGCCCCCAATTCACCCCTCCACTTT
cdr3_aa: CASSLASRAPNSPLHF

cdr3_length: 12
v_call: TRBV19
d_call: -
clone_size: -
j_call: TRBJ2-7
cdr3_nt: TGTGCCAGTAGTATTATGGGATACGAGCAGTACTTC
cdr3_aa: CASSIMGYEQYF

cdr3_length: 14
v_call: TRBV5-1
d_call: -
clone_size: once
j_call: TRBJ1-4
cdr3_nt: TGCGCCAGCAGCTGGGGGGGTACTAATGAAAAACTGTTTTTT
cdr3_aa: CASSWGGTNEKLFF

cdr3_length: 15
v_call: TRBV27
d_call: TRBD1
clone_size: -
j_call: TRBJ2-7
cdr3_nt: TGTGCCAGCAGCCCCCCCGGGACAGGGGCCTACGAGCAGTACTTC
cdr3_aa: CASSPPGTGAYEQYF

cdr3_length: 16
v_call: TRBV6-2/TRBV6-3
d_call: -
clone_size: many
j_call: TRBJ2-6
cdr3_nt: TGTGCCAGCAGCCACCTGGGGGGCTCCGGGGCCAACGTCCTGACTTTC
cdr3_aa: CASSHLGGSGANVLTF

cdr3_length: 14
v_call: TRBV30
d_call: -
clone_size: -
j_call: TRBJ1-2
cdr3_nt: TGTGCCTCCTACGCCCTGCTAGGGGACTATGGCTACACCTTC
cdr3_aa: CASYALLGDYGYTF

cdr3_length: 15
v_call: TRBV2
d_call: TRBD1
clone_size: once
j_call: TRBJ1-2
cdr3_nt: TGTGCCAGCCGACCCTTAGGGGGCGCAGACTATGGCTACACCTTC
cdr3_aa: CASRPLGGADYGYTF

cdr3_length: 13
v_call: TRBV7-3
d_call: -
clone_size: -
j_call: TRBJ2-5
cdr3_nt: TGTGCCAGCAGCGGGAGGTTGGGAGAGACCCAGTACTTC
cdr3_aa: CASSGRLGETQYF

cdr3_length: 12
v_call: TRBV9
d_call: -
clone_size: -
j_call: TRBJ2-3
cdr3_nt: TGTGCCAGCAGCGTAGTCGGGGAGACGCAGTATTTT
cdr3_aa: CASSVVGETQYF

cdr3_length: 17
v_call: TRBV3-1/TRBV3-2
d_call: -
clone_size: -
j_call: TRBJ1-4
cdr3_nt: TGTGCCAGCAGCCAAGGAACAGGGACCGCCTCTAATGAAAAACTGTTTTTT
cdr3_aa: CASSQGTGTASNEKLFF

cdr3_length: 15
v_call: TRBV5-1
d_call: -
clone_size: -
j_call: TRBJ2-5
cdr3_nt: TGCGCCAGCAGCACCCAACTAGCCCTCCAAGAGACCCAGTACTTC
cdr3_aa: CASSTQLALQETQYF

cdr3_length: 14
v_call: TRBV6-5
d_call: TRBD1
clone_size: -
j_call: TRBJ1-6
cdr3_nt: TGTGCCAGCAGACCAGGACAGGGGATTTCACCCCTCCACTTT
cdr3_aa: CASRPGQGISPLHF

cdr3_length: 15
v_call: TRBV7-2
d_call: TRBD1
clone_size: -
j_call: TRBJ1-1
cdr3_nt: TGTGCCAGCAGCTTAGCTCCGACAGGGGCCACTGAAGCTTTCTTT
cdr3_aa: CASSLAPTGATEAFF